This TCR beta chain originates from a study of control samples from healthy donors and cancer patients (dated by TCRdb to 2018 to 2020). On this clone: Its antigen has not been determined. The record has no base qualities; no much larger clone is one base away.

CDR1 and CDR2 are read off the germline V gene (reference sequence) as PRHDT and FYEKMQ. The CDR3 goes from the cysteine to the phenylalanine over 19 residues. Solely the CDR3 DNA is kept, with 57 bases framed from the first base. Unmatched junction bases come to 19, with V trimmed by 3 bases and J by 4 bases. The library was prepared using the immunoSEQ multiplex PCR assay. TCRdb obtained this table from immuneACCESS and retained in-frame rearrangements with V and J assigned. These tables miss some clones; where compared with another copy, unresolved V genes account for less than half of the shortfall, and the remainder is unexplained. Recorded for this sample are tens of thousands of clones; approximately 94% of them occurred a single time. The top ten constitute about 0.8% of the sample.

The origin of this receptor is a young man with colorectal cancer. The chain is encoded by TRBV13 joined to TRBJ1-1; 8 bases in the middle match TRBD1. The source material was PBMCs. The CDR3 region has the sequence CASSLDYRDRIHGGTEAFF. The DNA sequence is given as TGTGCCAGCAGCTTGGATTATAGGGACAGGATCCATGGTGGCACTGAAGCTTTCTTT.